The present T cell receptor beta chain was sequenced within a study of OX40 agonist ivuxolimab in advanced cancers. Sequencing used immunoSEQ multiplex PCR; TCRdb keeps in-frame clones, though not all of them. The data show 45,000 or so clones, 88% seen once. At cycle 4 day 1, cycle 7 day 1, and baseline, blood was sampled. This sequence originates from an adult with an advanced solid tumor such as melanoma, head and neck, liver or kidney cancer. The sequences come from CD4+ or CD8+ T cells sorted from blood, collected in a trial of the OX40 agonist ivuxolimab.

In nucleotides, the CDR3 is TGCGCCAGCAGGGGACAGGGGACGACAGAGACCCAGTACTTC. Its protein product is CASRGQGTTETQYF. This sequence joins TRBV23-1 and TRBJ2-5, with 10 bases matching TRBD1. TRBV23-1 is marked as an open reading frame, function uncertain. V trimming: 6 bases; J trimming: 4 bases; junction bases outside the gene matches: 5. This CDR3 contains 14 residues.